This T cell receptor beta chain was identified in a study of regulatory T cells in long-lasting Graves disease. Germline lookup yields CDR1 GTSNPN and CDR2 SVGIG (reference sequence). The germline V and J ends were trimmed by 0 bases and 4 bases, with 32 bases remaining between them. CDR3 length: 21 amino acids. Researchers made TCR beta libraries by using iRepertoire HTBI primers and running Arm-PCR on CDR3 regions. TCRdb redid the calling of the multiplex PCR reads with MiXCR, one entry per CDR3 protein. The data contain 400,000 to 450,000 distinct CDR3 sequences, 16% of them singletons. Time point denoted: newly diagnosed GD, antithyroid drugs for less than 3 months. PBMC-extracted RNA yielded the TCR library. This clonotype was picked up many times. The sample was also reused in another study, on T cells in Graves' hyperthyroidism and ophthalmopathy. According to that study: Using the HTBI primer set, a first-round RT-PCR was run on the TCR CDR3.

This chain links TRBV30 with TRBJ2-3; either TRBD1 or TRBD2 may supply D (6 bases each). The receptor comes from a woman in her twenties or thirties with Graves disease. Sequencing used peripheral blood mononuclear cells (PBMCs), obtained at new diagnosis, from a patient treated with antithyroid drugs. The CDR3, as DNA: TGTGCCTGGAGTGTCCGGGGGCTAGCCTGGGCTGCCGCATCGGGTTCAGATACGCAGTATTTT. This codes for CAWSVRGLAWAAASGSDTQYF.